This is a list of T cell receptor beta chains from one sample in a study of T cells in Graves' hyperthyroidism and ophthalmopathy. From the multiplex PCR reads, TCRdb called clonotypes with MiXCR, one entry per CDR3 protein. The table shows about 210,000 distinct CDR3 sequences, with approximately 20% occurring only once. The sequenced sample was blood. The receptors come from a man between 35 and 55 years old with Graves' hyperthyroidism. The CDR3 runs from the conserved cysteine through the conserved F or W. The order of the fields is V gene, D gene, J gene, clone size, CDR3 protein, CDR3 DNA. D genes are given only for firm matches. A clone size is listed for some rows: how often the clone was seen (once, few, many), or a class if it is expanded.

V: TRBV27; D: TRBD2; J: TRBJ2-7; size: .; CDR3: CASSLSNSGDGEQYF; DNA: TGTGCCAGCAGTTTATCTAATAGCGGGGACGGCGAGCAGTACTTC
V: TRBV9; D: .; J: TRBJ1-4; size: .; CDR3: CASSESGVGEKLFF; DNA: TGTGCCAGCAGCGAATCGGGAGTCGGGGAAAAACTGTTTTTT
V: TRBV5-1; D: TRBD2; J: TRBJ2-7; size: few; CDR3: CASSPVAGGFYEQYF; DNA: TGCGCCAGCAGCCCGGTAGCGGGGGGATTCTACGAGCAGTACTTC
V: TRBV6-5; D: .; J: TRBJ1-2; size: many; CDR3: CASSYPEGGYTF; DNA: TGTGCCAGCAGTTACCCAGAAGGTGGCTACACCTTC
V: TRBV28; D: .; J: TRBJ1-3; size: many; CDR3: CATNPTTGNTIYF; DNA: TGTGCCACGAACCCGACTACTGGAAACACCATATATTTT
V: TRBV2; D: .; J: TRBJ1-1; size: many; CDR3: CASSSPGGVENTEAFF; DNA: TGTGCCAGCAGTTCGCCCGGAGGGGTCGAGAACACTGAAGCTTTCTTT
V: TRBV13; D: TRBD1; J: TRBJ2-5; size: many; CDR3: CASSHRGETQYF; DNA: TGTGCCAGCAGCCACAGGGGAGAGACCCAGTACTTC
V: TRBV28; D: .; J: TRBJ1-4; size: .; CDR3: CATQTTPLNEKLFF; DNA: TGTGCCACCCAAACGACCCCCCTGAATGAAAAACTGTTTTTT
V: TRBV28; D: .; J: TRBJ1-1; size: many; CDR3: CASSSRYEGVMNTEAFF; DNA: TGTGCCAGCAGTTCCCGGTACGAAGGGGTGATGAACACTGAAGCTTTCTTT
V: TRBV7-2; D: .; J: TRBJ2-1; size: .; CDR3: CASSPPRGEAGVPNEQFF; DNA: TGTGCCAGCTCACCACCGAGGGGTGAAGCAGGGGTCCCCAATGAGCAGTTCTTC
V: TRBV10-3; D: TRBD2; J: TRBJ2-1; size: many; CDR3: CAISESTSGRVSSYNEQFF; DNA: TGTGCCATCAGTGAGTCGACTAGCGGGAGGGTAAGCTCCTACAATGAGCAGTTCTTC
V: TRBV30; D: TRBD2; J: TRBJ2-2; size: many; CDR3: CAGTRNTGELFF; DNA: TGTGCCGGGACTAGAAACACCGGGGAGCTGTTTTTT
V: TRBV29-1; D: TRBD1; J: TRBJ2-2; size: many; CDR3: CSVDSGQGIGGELFF; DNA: TGCAGCGTTGACTCGGGACAGGGGATTGGCGGGGAGCTGTTTTTT
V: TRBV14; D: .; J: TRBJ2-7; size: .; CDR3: CASSQGTRLYEQYF; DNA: TGTGCCAGCAGCCAAGGGACACGGCTCTACGAGCAGTACTTC
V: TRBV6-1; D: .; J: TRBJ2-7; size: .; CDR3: CASRVEGSYEQYF; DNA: TGTGCCAGCAGGGTTGAGGGTTCCTACGAGCAGTACTTC
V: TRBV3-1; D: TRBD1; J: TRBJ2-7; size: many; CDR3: CASKSGTGGYEQYF; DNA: TGTGCCAGTAAGTCCGGGACAGGGGGCTACGAGCAGTACTTC
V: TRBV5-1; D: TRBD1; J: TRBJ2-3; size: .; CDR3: CASSLGGAGTDTQYF; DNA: TGCGCCAGCAGCTTAGGGGGCGCCGGCACAGATACGCAGTATTTT
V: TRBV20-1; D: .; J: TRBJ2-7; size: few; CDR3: CSARVPRGASYEQYF; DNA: TGCAGTGCTAGAGTACCTAGGGGGGCCTCCTACGAGCAGTACTTC
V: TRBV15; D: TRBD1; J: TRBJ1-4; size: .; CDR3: CATSIRTGRTNEKLFF; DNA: TGTGCCACCAGCATAAGGACAGGGCGGACTAATGAAAAACTGTTTTTT
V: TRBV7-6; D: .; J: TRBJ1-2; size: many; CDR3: CASSLASGLGVYTF; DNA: TGTGCCAGCAGCTTAGCTTCGGGCCTAGGCGTCTACACCTTC
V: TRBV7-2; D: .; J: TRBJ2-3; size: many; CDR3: CASSYAGTDTQYF; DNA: TGTGCCAGCAGCTATGCGGGCACAGATACGCAGTATTTT
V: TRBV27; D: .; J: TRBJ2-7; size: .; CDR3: CASSGTGTVRNEQYF; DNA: TGTGCCAGCAGCGGAACCGGGACGGTCCGAAACGAGCAGTACTTC
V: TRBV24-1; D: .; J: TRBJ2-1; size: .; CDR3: CATSRGSDHEQFF; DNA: TGTGCCACCAGCCGGGGCTCCGACCATGAGCAGTTCTTC
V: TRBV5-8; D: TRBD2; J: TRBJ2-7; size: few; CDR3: CASSVLAGTEQYF; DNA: TGTGCCAGCAGCGTACTAGCGGGTACCGAGCAGTACTTC
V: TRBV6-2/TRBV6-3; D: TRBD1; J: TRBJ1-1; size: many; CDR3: CASSYSDRLTMNTEAFF; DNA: TGTGCCAGCAGTTACTCGGACAGGCTGACTATGAACACTGAAGCTTTCTTT
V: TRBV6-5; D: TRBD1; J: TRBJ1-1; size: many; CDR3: CASSYGTGITEAFF; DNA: TGTGCCAGCAGTTACGGGACAGGGATCACTGAAGCTTTCTTT
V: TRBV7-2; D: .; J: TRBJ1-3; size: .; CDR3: CASSYTTPSSGNTIYF; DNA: TGTGCCAGCAGCTACACGACACCCAGCTCTGGAAACACCATATATTTT
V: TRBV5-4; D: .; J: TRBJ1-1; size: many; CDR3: CASSSTGYTNTEAFF; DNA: TGTGCCAGCAGCTCCACCGGATACACGAACACTGAAGCTTTCTTT
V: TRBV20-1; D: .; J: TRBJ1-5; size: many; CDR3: CSAKRDRGGAQHF; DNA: TGCAGTGCTAAAAGGGACCGGGGTGGAGCCCAGCATTTT
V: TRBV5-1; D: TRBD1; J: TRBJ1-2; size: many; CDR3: CASSAVQGQYGYTF; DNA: TGCGCCAGCAGCGCCGTACAGGGGCAGTATGGCTACACCTTC
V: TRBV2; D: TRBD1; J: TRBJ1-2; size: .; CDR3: CASRATATGRGYTF; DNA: TGTGCCAGCAGAGCGACCGCGACAGGGAGGGGCTACACCTTC
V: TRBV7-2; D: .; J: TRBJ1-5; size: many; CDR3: CASSLGPRQPQHF; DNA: TGTGCCAGCAGCTTAGGTCCCAGGCAGCCCCAGCATTTT
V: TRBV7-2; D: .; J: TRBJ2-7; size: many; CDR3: CASSLVAASYEQYF; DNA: TGTGCCAGCAGCTTAGTTGCTGCGTCCTACGAGCAGTACTTC
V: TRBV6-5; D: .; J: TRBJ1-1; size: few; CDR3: CASSYRVGMNTEAFF; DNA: TGTGCCAGCAGTTACAGGGTAGGGATGAACACTGAAGCTTTCTTT
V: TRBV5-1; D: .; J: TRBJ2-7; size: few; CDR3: CASSFGTDAYEQYF; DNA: TGCGCCAGCAGCTTCGGGACGGACGCCTACGAGCAGTACTTC
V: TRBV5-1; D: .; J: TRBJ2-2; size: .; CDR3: CASSLGREAGELFF; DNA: TGCGCCAGCAGCTTGGGCAGGGAGGCCGGGGAGCTGTTTTTT
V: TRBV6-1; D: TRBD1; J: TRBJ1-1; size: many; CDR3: CASSAPRQGDTEAFF; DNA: TGTGCCAGCAGTGCACCTAGACAGGGAGACACTGAAGCTTTCTTT
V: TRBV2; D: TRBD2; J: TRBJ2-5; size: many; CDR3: CASSLHIERGGTQYF; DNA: TGTGCCAGCAGTCTTCACATCGAGCGGGGCGGGACCCAGTACTTC
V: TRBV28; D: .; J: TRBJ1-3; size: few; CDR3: CASSTHSGNTIYF; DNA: TGTGCCAGCAGCACACACTCTGGAAACACCATATATTTT
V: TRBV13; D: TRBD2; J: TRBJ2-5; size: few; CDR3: CASSKVLAETQETQYF; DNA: TGTGCCAGCAGCAAAGTGCTAGCGGAAACTCAAGAGACCCAGTACTTC
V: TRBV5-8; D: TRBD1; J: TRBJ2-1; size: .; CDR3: CASSTWTGGDEQFF; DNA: TGTGCCAGCAGCACCTGGACAGGTGGCGATGAGCAGTTCTTC
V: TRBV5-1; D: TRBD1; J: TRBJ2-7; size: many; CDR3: CASSTTTGTYEQYF; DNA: TGCGCCAGCAGCACTACGACAGGGACCTACGAGCAGTACTTC
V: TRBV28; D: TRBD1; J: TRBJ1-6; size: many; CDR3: CASNPSDRPDSPLHF; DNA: TGTGCCAGCAATCCTTCGGACAGGCCAGACTCACCCCTCCACTTT
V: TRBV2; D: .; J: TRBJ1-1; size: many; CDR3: CASSERAGTEAFF; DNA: TGTGCCAGCAGTGAGCGGGCGGGCACTGAAGCTTTCTTT
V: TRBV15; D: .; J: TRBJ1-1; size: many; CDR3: CATQPPRKGAEAFF; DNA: TGTGCCACCCAGCCACCGCGGAAGGGCGCTGAAGCTTTCTTT
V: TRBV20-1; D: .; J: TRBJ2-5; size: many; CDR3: CSARARTVKQETQYF; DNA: TGCAGTGCTAGAGCTCGAACAGTAAAACAAGAGACCCAGTACTTC
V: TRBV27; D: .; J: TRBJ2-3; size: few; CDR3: CASSPPAVPDTQYF; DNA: TGTGCCAGCAGTCCACCCGCTGTGCCAGATACGCAGTATTTT
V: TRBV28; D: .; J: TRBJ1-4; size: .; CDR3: CASRGGGLSNEKLFF; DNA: TGTGCCAGCAGGGGGGGGGGCTTGTCTAATGAAAAACTGTTTTTT
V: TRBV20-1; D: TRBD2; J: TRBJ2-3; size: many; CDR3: CSARDPGGNTDTQYF; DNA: TGCAGTGCTAGAGACCCGGGGGGGAATACAGATACGCAGTATTTT
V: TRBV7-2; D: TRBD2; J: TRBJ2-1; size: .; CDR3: CASSLVLGGGALEQFF; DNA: TGTGCCAGCAGCTTAGTTTTGGGCGGGGGGGCTTTGGAGCAGTTCTTC
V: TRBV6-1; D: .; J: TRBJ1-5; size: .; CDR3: CASRDKGRRGNQPQHF; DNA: TGTGCCAGCAGAGACAAGGGGCGACGGGGCAATCAGCCCCAGCATTTT
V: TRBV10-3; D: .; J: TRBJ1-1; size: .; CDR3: CAISAGGAEAFF; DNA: TGTGCCATCAGCGCCGGAGGCGCTGAAGCTTTCTTT
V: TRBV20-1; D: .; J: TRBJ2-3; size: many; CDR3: CSARTPGRSWDTQYF; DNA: TGCAGTGCGCGAACTCCGGGTCGGTCCTGGGATACGCAGTATTTT
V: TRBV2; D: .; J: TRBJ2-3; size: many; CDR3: CASEGTATDTQYF; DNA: TGTGCCAGCGAAGGGACGGCCACAGATACGCAGTATTTT
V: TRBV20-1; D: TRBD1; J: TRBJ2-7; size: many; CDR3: CSAIQGVPIYEQYF; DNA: TGCAGTGCTATACAGGGGGTTCCTATCTACGAGCAGTACTTC
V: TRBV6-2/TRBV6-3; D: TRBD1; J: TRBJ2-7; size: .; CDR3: CASRQGAREQYF; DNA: TGTGCCAGCAGACAGGGGGCGAGAGAGCAGTACTTC
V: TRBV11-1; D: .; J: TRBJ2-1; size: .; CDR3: CASRLTSNEQFF; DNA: TGTGCCAGCAGACTCACCAGCAATGAGCAGTTCTTC
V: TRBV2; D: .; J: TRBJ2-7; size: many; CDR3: CASMENRYEQYF; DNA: TGTGCCAGCATGGAGAACAGATACGAGCAGTACTTC
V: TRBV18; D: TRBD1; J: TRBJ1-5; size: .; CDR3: CASSPVTGTGDSNQPRHF; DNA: TGTGCCAGCTCACCCGTCACCGGGACAGGGGATAGCAATCAGCCCCGGCATTTT
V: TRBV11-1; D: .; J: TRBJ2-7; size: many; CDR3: CASSLERSYEQYF; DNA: TGTGCCAGCAGCTTAGAGAGGTCCTACGAGCAGTACTTC